Included here is one T cell receptor beta chain sequence, with context. Its specificity is not known. The data belong to a study of T-cell memory formation after mild COVID-19. Study background: Largely, TCR clusters stayed within a single donor.

Findings and limits, study-wide: Prior to infection, memory already included some responding clones, suggesting cross-reactive memory joined. Among CD4+ contracting clones, most were CM and EM, and CD8+ ones EMRA.

The 5'RACE method, run with constant-segment primers, produced TCR alpha and TCR beta cDNA libraries (carrying sample barcodes and UMIs). TCRdb reanalysed the 5' RACE reads using MiXCR and keeps one entry per CDR3 protein. The sample holds 400,000 or so distinct CDR3 sequences, 20% seen once. Sequences were obtained from PBMCs or a T cell subset sorted from them (not recorded which). The TCR was taken from an adult woman who had mild COVID-19 (a few samples of this study predate the infection). Cell type and time point are not known.

The CDR3 DNA sequence: TGCGCCAGCAGCTCATTACAGACAGGAGCCGGCACAGATACGCAGTATTTT. Protein product: CASSSLQTGAGTDTQYF. The chain is built from TRBV5-1 and TRBJ2-3; a possible D gene is TRBD1 (6 bases). Per germline, CDR1 SGHRS and CDR2 YFSETQ. The CDR3 runs 17 residues. V was trimmed by 3 bases and J by 1 base, leaving 18 bases between them.